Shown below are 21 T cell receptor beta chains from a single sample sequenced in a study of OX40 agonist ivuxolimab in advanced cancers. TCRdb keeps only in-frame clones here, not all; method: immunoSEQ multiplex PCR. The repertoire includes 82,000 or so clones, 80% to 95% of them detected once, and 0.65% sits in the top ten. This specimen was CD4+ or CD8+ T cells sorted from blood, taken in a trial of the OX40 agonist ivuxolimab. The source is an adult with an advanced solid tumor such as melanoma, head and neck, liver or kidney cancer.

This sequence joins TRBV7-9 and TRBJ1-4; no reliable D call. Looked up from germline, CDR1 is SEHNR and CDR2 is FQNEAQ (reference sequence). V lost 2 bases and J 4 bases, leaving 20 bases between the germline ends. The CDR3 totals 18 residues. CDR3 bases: TGTGCCAGCAGCTTAATTACGCGCATTGACCAAAATAATGAAAAACTGTTTTTT. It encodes CASSLITRIDQNNEKLFF.

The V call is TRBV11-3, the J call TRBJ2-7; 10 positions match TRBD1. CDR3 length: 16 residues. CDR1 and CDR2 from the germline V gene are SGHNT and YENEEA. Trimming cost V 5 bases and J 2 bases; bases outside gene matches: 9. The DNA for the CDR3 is TGTGCCAGCAGCCCAGGGCCGGGACAGGGGACCTACGAGCAGTACTTC. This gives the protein CASSPGPGQGTYEQYF.

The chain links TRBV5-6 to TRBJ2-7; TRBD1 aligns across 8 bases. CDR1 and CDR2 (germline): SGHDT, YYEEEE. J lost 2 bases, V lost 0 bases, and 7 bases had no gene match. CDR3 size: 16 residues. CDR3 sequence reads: CASSLGRTGYPYEQYF. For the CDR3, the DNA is TGTGCCAGCAGCTTGGGCAGGACAGGGTACCCCTACGAGCAGTACTTC. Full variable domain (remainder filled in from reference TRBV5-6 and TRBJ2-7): DAGVTQSPTHLIKTRGQQVTLRCSPKSGHDTVSWYQQALGQGPQFIFQYYEEEERQRGNFPDRFSGHQFPNYSSELNVNALLLGDSALYLCASSLGRTGYPYEQYFGPGTRLTVT.

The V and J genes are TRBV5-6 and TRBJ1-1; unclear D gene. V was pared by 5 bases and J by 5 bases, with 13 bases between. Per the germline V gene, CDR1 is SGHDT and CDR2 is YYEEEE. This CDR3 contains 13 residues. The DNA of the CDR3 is TGTGCCAGCAGGCGGCGGGGAGGGACTGAAGCTTTCTTT. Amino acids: CASRRRGGTEAFF.

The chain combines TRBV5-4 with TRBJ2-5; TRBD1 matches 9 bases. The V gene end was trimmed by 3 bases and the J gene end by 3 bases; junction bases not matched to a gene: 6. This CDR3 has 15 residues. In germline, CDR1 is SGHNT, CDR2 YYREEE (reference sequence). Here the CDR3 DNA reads TGTGCCAGCAGCTCCCCGACAGGGGGGGAAGAGACCCAGTACTTC. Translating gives CASSSPTGGEETQYF.

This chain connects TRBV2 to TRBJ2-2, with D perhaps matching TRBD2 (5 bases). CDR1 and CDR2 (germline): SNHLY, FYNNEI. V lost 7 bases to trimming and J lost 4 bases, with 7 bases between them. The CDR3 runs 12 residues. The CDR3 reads CASTRGTGELFF. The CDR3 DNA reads TGTGCCAGCACACGGGGCACCGGGGAGCTGTTTTTT.

As DNA, the CDR3 is TGCGCCAGCAACCCAGGGGACAGCACAGATACGCAGTATTTT. It is translated as CASNPGDSTDTQYF. V gene TRBV5-1 combines with J gene TRBJ2-3, with D maybe TRBD1 (6 bases). Per germline, CDR1 SGHRS and CDR2 YFSETQ. V was shortened by 6 bases and J by 0 bases, with 11 bases between the two germline ends. The CDR3 covers 14 residues.

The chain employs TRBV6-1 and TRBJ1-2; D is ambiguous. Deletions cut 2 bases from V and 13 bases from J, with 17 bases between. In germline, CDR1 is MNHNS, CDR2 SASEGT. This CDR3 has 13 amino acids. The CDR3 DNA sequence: TGTGCCAGCAGTGAAAATGTGAAGGAGTATGTCACCTTC. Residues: CASSENVKEYVTF.

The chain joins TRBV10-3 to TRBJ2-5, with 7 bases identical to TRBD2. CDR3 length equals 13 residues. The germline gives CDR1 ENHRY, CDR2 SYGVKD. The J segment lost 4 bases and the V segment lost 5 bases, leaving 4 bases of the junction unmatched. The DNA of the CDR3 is TGTGCCATCAGTCTTTCGGGGGGAGAGACCCAGTACTTC. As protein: CAISLSGGETQYF.

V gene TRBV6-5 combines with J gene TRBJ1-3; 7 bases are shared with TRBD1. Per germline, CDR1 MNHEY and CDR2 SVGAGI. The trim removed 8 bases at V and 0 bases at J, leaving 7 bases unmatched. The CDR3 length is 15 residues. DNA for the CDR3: TGTGCCAGCGGCCCGACAGGGCTCTCTGGAAACACCATATATTTT. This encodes CASGPTGLSGNTIYF.

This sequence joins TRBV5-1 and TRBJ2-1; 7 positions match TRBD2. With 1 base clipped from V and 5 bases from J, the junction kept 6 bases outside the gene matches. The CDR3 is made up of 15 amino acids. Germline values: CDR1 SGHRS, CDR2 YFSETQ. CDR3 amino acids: CASSLRPGGNNEQFF. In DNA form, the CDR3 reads TGCGCCAGCAGCTTGCGCCCGGGAGGAAACAATGAGCAGTTCTTC.

The CDR3 nucleotides are TGTGCCAGCAGCGCGGGTATTGTGACCTCCTACAATGAGCAGTTCTTC. Residues: CASSAGIVTSYNEQFF. V gene TRBV9 combines with J gene TRBJ2-1; D gene ambiguous. Trimming cost V 3 bases and J 0 bases, with 13 bases left between them. Germline V CDR1 and CDR2: SGDLS, YYNGEE. The CDR3 runs 16 residues. The full variable domain, with the rest looked up from reference TRBV9 and TRBJ2-1, is DSGVTQTPKHLITATGQRVTLRCSPRSGDLSVYWYQQSLDQGLQFLIQYYNGEERAKGNILERFSAQQFPDLHSELNLSSLELGDSALYFCASSAGIVTSYNEQFFGPGTRLTVL.

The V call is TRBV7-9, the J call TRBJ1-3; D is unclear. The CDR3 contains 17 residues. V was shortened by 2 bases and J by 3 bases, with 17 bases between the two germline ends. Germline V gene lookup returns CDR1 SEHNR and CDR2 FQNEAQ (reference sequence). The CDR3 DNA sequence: TGTGCCAGCAGCTTAAGATCCCGGCGGCTAAGTGGAAACACCATATATTTT. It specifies CASSLRSRRLSGNTIYF.

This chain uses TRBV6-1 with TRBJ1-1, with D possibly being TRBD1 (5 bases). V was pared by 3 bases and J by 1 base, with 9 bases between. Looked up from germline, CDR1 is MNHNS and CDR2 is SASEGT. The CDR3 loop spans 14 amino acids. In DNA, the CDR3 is TGTGCCAGCAGTGACCAGGGAGGGAACACTGAAGCTTTCTTT. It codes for CASSDQGGNTEAFF.

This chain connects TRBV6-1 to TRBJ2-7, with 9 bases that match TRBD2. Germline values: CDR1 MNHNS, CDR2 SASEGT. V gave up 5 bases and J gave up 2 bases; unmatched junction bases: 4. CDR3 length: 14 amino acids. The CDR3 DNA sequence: TGTGCCAGCAGTAGCGGGGGGCCGGCCTACGAGCAGTACTTC. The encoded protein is CASSSGGPAYEQYF.

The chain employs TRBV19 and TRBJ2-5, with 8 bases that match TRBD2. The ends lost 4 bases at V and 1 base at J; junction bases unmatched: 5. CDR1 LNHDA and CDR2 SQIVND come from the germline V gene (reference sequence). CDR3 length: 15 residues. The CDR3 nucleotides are TGTGCCAGTAGTACCCTCGGGAGGGGCCAAGAGACCCAGTACTTC. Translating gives CASSTLGRGQETQYF.

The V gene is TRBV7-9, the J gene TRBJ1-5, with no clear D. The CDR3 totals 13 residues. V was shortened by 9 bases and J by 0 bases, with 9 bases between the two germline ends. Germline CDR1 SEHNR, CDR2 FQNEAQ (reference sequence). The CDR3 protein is CASQEYSNQPQHF. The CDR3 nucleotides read TGTGCCAGTCAGGAATATAGCAATCAGCCCCAGCATTTT.

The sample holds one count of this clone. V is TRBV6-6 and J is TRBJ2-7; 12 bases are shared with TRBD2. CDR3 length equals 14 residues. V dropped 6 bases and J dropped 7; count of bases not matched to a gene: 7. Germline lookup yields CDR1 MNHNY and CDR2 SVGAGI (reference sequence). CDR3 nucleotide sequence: TGTGCCAGCAGCGGACTAGCGGGGATGGGGGAGCAGTACTTC. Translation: CASSGLAGMGEQYF.

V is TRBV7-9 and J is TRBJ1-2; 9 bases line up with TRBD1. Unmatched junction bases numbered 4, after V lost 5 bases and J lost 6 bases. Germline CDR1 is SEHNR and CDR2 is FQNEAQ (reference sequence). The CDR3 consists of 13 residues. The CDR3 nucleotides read TGTGCCAGCAGCCCGGGACAGGGTAATGGCTACACCTTC. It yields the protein CASSPGQGNGYTF.

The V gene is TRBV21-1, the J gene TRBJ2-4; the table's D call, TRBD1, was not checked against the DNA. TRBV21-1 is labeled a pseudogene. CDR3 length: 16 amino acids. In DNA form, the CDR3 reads TGTGCCAGCAGCAAAGGGGACAGGGTGGCCAAAAACATTCAGTACTTC. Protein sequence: CASSKGDRVAKNIQYF.

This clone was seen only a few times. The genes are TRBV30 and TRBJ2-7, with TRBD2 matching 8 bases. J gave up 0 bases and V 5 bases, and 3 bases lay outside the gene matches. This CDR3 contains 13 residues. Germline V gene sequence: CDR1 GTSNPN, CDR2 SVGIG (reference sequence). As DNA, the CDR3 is TGTGCCTGGTCGCGGGGGGCCTCCTACGAGCAGTACTTC. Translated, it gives CAWSRGASYEQYF.